Below are 10 T cell receptor beta chains sequenced from a single sample in a study of Tregs in tolerant kidney transplant recipients. Profiling relied on immunoSEQ multiplex PCR, and the TCRdb table lists in-frame clones only, not all of them. The sample lists about 240,000 clones, about 86% occurring once. The specimen was CD4+ T cells from blood. Source of these receptors: a human donor in good health.

This clone turned up a few times. The rearrangement uses TRBV6-1 and TRBJ2-7; 8 nucleotides agree with TRBD1. With V trimmed by 3 bases and J by 3 bases, 4 bases remained unmatched. The CDR3 is 14 amino acids. Per germline, CDR1 MNHNS and CDR2 SASEGT. The DNA for the CDR3 is TGTGCCAGCAGTGACGGACAGGGATTCTACGAGCAGTACTTC. Translating it yields CASSDGQGFYEQYF.

The chain is built from TRBV6-5 and TRBJ1-2; D gene ambiguous. The V end lost 5 bases, the J end lost 7 bases, and 17 bases lay between the germline ends. The CDR3 has 14 amino acids. Germline CDR1 is MNHEY and CDR2 is SVGAGI. The CDR3 loop reads CASSVRLNLAGYTF. The CDR3 DNA reads TGTGCCAGCAGTGTCAGGTTAAACCTGGCTGGCTACACCTTC.

The gene calls are TRBV7-6 and TRBJ2-2; a possible D gene is TRBD2 (6 bases). CDR1 is SGHVS, CDR2 FNYEAQ, per germline. CDR3 size: 19 residues. Between the trimmed V and J ends, which lost 5 bases and 4 bases, there was a span of 26 bases. The CDR3 loop reads CASSIGTPIRQRLTGELFF. The CDR3, as DNA: TGTGCCAGCAGCATAGGGACTCCTATTAGACAGCGTCTCACCGGGGAGCTGTTTTTT.

V and J are TRBV6-5 and TRBJ1-1; 9 positions match TRBD1. The junction had 6 bases not matched to a gene; V was cut back by 7 bases and J by 6 bases. Per the germline V gene, CDR1 is MNHEY and CDR2 is SVGAGI. The CDR3 covers 13 residues. Written as DNA, the CDR3 is TGTGCCAGCAACGGACAGGGGTTCCCTGAAGCTTTCTTT. As protein: CASNGQGFPEAFF.

This clone came up once. V and J are TRBV5-1 and TRBJ2-3; D not resolved. Between the trimmed V and J ends, which lost 1 base and 6 bases, there was a span of 12 bases. Germline CDR1 reads SGHRS; CDR2 reads YFSETQ. This CDR3 is 14 amino acids long. The CDR3 protein is CASSLRSLGDTQYF. The CDR3 bases are TGCGCCAGCAGCTTGCGTTCACTCGGGGATACGCAGTATTTT.

The chain recombines TRBV11-3 with TRBJ2-2, with D unresolved. CDR1 and CDR2 from the germline V gene are SGHNT and YENEEA. The germline V and J ends were trimmed by 3 bases and 1 base, with 3 bases remaining between them. The CDR3 is 13 amino acids. CDR3 sequence: CASSFKNTGELFF. As DNA, the CDR3 is TGTGCCAGCAGCTTTAAGAACACCGGGGAGCTGTTTTTT. Looking up the rest from reference TRBV11-3 and TRBJ2-2 gives the full variable domain: EAGVVQSPRYKIIEKKQPVAFWCNPISGHNTLYWYLQNLGQGPELLIRYENEEAVDDSQLPKDRFSAERLKGVDSTLKIQPAELGDSAVYLCASSFKNTGELFFGEGSRLTVL.

There are a few counts of this clone. The genes are TRBV19 and TRBJ1-5; D not certain. This CDR3 region has 16 residues. Trimming removed 2 bases at V and 7 bases at J, with 18 bases between. Germline CDR1 LNHDA, CDR2 SQIVND (reference sequence). CDR3 sequence (DNA): TGTGCCAGTAGTATATCGATGGGGAAGGCCGTCCAGCCCCAGCATTTT. The encoded protein is CASSISMGKAVQPQHF.

The chain carries TRBV30 and TRBJ2-1; D may correspond to TRBD1 or TRBD2 (7 bases each). Per germline, CDR1 GTSNPN and CDR2 SVGIG (reference sequence). The CDR3 sequence is 14 residues long. Between the trimmed V and J ends, which lost 6 bases and 5 bases, there was a span of 17 bases. Here the CDR3 reads CACQQGGVHNEQFF. The CDR3 coding sequence is TGTGCCTGCCAGCAGGGGGGGGTCCACAATGAGCAGTTCTTC.

V usage is TRBV6-5 and J usage is TRBJ2-1, with 8 nucleotides matching TRBD2. Germline values: CDR1 MNHEY, CDR2 SVGAGI. The CDR3 is made up of 15 amino acids. Trimming cost V 4 bases and J 4 bases; bases outside gene matches: 6. CDR3 nucleotides: TGTGCCAGCAGTTGGGGCGGGAGGTCTTACAATGAGCAGTTCTTC. It is translated as CASSWGGRSYNEQFF.

This clone came up a few times. Here the CDR3 reads CASSLLAGGPVEQFF. The CDR3 DNA is TGTGCCAGCAGCTTACTAGCGGGGGGGCCCGTTGAGCAGTTCTTC. V and J are TRBV5-4 and TRBJ2-1; 13 bases agree with TRBD2. Germline CDR1 is SGHNT and CDR2 is YYREEE (reference sequence). V was clipped by 2 bases and J by 9 bases; unmatched bases: 5. This CDR3 spans 15 amino acids.